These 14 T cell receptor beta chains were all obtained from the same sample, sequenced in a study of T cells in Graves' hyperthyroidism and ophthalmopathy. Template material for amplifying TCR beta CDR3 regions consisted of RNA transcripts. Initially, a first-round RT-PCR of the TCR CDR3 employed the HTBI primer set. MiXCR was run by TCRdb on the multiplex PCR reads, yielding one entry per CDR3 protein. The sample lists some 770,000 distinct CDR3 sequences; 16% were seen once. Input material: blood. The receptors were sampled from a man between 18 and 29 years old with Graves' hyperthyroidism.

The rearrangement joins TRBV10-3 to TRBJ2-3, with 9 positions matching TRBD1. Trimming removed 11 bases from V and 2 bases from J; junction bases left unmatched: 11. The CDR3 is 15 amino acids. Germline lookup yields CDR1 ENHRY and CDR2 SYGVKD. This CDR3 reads CAVERGTGPTDTQYF. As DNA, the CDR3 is TGTGCCGTAGAACGAGGGACAGGGCCCACAGATACGCAGTATTTT.

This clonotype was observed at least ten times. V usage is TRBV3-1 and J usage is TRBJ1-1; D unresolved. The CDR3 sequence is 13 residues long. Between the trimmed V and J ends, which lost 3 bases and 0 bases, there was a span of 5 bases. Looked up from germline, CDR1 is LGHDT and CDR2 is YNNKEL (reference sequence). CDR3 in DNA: TGTGCCAGCAGCCAGGCGGTGAACACTGAAGCTTTCTTT. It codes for CASSQAVNTEAFF.

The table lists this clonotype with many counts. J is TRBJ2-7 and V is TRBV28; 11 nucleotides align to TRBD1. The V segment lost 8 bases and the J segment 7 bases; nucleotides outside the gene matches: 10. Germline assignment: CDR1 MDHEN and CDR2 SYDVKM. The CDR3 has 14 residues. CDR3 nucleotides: TGTGCCAGCTCAGAAGGACAGGGGGCTGGGGAGCAGTACTTC. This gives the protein CASSEGQGAGEQYF. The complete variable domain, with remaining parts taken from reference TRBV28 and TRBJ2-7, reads DVKVTQSSRYLVKRTGEKVFLECVQDMDHENMFWYRQDPGLGLRLIYFSYDVKMKEKGDIPEGYSVSREKKERFSLILESASTNQTSMYLCASSEGQGAGEQYFGPGTRLTVT.

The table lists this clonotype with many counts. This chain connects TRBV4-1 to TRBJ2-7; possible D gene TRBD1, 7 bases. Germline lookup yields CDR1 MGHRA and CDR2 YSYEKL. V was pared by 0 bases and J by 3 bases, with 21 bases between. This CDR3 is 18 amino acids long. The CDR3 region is CASSQDSSVTGRLYEQYF. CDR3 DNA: TGCGCCAGCAGCCAAGATTCTTCGGTGACAGGGAGGCTCTACGAGCAGTACTTC.

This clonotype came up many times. The CDR3 DNA reads as TGTGCCAGCAGCTCCGACTATACGAGGGGCAACATTCAGTACTTC. Translation: CASSSDYTRGNIQYF. The chain joins TRBV7-2 to TRBJ2-4, with D perhaps TRBD1 or TRBD2 (5 bases each). This CDR3 contains 15 residues. The V end was cut by 4 bases, the J end by 7 bases, with 17 bases between. Germline values: CDR1 SGHTA, CDR2 FQGNSA.

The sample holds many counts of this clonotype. Here the CDR3 DNA reads TGTGCCAGCAGTTTACCCGGGTCTGGAAACACCATATATTTT. This codes for CASSLPGSGNTIYF. J is TRBJ1-3 and V is TRBV28; D gene unclear. Germline CDR1 MDHEN, CDR2 SYDVKM. Trimming pared 2 bases from V and 1 base from J, leaving 6 bases between. The CDR3 extends over 14 amino acids.

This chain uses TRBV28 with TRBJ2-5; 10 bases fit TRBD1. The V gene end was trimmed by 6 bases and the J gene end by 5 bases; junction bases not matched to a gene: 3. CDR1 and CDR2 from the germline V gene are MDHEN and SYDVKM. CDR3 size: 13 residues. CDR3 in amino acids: CASRGQGLETQYF. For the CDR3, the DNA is TGTGCCAGCAGGGGACAGGGGCTCGAGACCCAGTACTTC. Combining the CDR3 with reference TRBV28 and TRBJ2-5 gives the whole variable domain DVKVTQSSRYLVKRTGEKVFLECVQDMDHENMFWYRQDPGLGLRLIYFSYDVKMKEKGDIPEGYSVSREKKERFSLILESASTNQTSMYLCASRGQGLETQYFGPGTRLLVL.

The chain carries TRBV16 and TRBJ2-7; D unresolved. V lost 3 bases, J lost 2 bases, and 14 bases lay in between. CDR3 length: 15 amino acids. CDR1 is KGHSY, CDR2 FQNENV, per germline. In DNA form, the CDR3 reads TGTGCCAGCAGCCATTCGGACCTACTCCCCTACGAGCAGTACTTC. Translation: CASSHSDLLPYEQYF.

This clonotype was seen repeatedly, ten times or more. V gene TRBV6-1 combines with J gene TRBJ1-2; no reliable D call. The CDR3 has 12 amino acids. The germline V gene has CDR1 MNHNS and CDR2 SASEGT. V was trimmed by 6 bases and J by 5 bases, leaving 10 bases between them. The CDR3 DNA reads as TGTGCCAGCAGCCACGGCTCGTATGGCTACACCTTC. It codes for CASSHGSYGYTF.

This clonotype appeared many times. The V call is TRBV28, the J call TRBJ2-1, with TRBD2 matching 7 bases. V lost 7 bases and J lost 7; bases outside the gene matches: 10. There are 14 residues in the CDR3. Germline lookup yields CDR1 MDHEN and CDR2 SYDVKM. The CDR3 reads CASTWGSGTNEQFF. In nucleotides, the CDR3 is TGTGCCAGCACTTGGGGCAGCGGGACGAATGAGCAGTTCTTC.

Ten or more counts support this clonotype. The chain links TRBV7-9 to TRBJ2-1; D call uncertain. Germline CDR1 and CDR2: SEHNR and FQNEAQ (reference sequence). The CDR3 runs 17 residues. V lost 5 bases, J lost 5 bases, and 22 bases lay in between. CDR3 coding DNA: TGTGCCAGCAGCCCCTTGTCGGCGGTCCTCCGGGACAATGAGCAGTTCTTC. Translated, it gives CASSPLSAVLRDNEQFF.

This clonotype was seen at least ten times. The CDR3 DNA follows: TGTGCCAGCAGCTATGGACAGGGGGCGGCCTACGAGCAGTACTTC. Its translation: CASSYGQGAAYEQYF. V usage is TRBV12-3 or TRBV12-4 and J usage is TRBJ2-7; 11 nucleotides align to TRBD1. This CDR3 is built from 15 residues. The trim removed 6 bases at V and 2 bases at J, leaving 6 bases unmatched.

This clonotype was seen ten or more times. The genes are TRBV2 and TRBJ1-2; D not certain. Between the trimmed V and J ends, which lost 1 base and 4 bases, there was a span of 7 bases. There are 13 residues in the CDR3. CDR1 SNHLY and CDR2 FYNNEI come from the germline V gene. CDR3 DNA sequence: TGTGCCAGCAGTGAAGGGGGAGGCTATGGCTACACCTTC. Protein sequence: CASSEGGGYGYTF. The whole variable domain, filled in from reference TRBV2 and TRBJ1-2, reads EPEVTQTPSHQVTQMGQEVILRCVPISNHLYFYWYRQILGQKVEFLVSFYNNEISEKSEIFDDQFSVERPDGSNFTLKIRSTKLEDSAMYFCASSEGGGYGYTFGSGTRLTVV.

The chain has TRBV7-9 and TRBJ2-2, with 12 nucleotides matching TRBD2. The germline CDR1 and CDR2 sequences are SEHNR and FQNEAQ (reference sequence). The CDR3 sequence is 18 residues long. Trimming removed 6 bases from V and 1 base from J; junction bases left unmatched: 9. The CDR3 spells CASSPRLAGVRNTGELFF. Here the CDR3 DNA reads TGTGCCAGCAGTCCTCGACTAGCGGGAGTAAGGAACACCGGGGAGCTGTTTTTT.